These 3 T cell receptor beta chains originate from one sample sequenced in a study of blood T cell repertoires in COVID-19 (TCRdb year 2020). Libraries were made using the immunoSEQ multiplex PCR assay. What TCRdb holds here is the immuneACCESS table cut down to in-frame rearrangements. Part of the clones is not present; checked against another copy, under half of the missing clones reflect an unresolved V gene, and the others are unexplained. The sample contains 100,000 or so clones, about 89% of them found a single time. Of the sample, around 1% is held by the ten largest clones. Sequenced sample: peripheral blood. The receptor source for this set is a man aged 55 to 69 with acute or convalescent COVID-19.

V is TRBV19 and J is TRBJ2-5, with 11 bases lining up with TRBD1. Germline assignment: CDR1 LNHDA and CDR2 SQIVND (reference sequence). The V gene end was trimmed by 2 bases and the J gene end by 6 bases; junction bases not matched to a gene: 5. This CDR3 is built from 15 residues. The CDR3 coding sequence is TGTGCCAGTAGTATACGAGGGACAGGGGGGAAGACCCAGTACTTC. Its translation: CASSIRGTGGKTQYF.

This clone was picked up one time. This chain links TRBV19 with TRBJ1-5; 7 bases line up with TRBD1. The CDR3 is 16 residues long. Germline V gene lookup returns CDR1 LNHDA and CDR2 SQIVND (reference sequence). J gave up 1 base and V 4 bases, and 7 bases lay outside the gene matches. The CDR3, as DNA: TGTGCCAGTAGTACTCCACAGGGGATGAGCAATCAGCCCCAGCATTTT. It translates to CASSTPQGMSNQPQHF.

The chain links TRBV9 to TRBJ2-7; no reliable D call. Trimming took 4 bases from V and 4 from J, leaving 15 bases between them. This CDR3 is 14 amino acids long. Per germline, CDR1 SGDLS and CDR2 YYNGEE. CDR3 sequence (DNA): TGTGCCAGCAGCCCCGGCTCATGGAGTTACGAGCAGTACTTC. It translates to CASSPGSWSYEQYF.